Shown below are 20 T cell receptor beta chains from a single sample sequenced in a study of OX40 agonist ivuxolimab in advanced cancers. Clones were sequenced by immunoSEQ multiplex PCR, and TCRdb holds only the in-frame ones, with some missing. The sample lists approximately 98,000 clones, roughly 90% occurring once. The sequences come from CD4+ or CD8+ T cells sorted from blood, collected in a trial of the OX40 agonist ivuxolimab. These receptors were collected from an adult with an advanced solid tumor such as melanoma, head and neck, liver or kidney cancer.

The chain links TRBV29-1 to TRBJ2-1; TRBD1 might be the D (5 bases). Germline CDR1 SQVTM, CDR2 ANQGSEA. The CDR3 sequence is 16 residues long. Trimming left V 2 bases short and J 5 bases short, with 19 bases between. This CDR3 is CSVEFSGLGRHNEQFF. The CDR3 DNA reads TGCAGCGTTGAATTCTCGGGTTTGGGGCGGCACAATGAGCAGTTCTTC.

V and J are TRBV6-5 and TRBJ1-2; TRBD1 matches at 9 bases. Trimming at V came to 5 bases and at J to 6 bases, leaving 7 bases not matched to a gene. This CDR3 spans 14 amino acids. Germline CDR1 MNHEY, CDR2 SVGAGI. This CDR3 reads CASSRGTGYNGYTF. CDR3 nucleotides: TGTGCCAGCAGTCGGGGGACAGGGTACAATGGCTACACCTTC.

The rearrangement uses TRBV2 and TRBJ1-5; D is uncertain. The germline V and J ends were trimmed by 3 bases and 2 bases, with 5 bases remaining between them. The CDR3 is 13 residues long. Germline CDR1 is SNHLY and CDR2 is FYNNEI. CDR3 amino acids: CASSDNGNQPQHF. Here the CDR3 DNA reads TGTGCCAGCAGTGATAACGGCAATCAGCCCCAGCATTTT.

CDR3 region: CASSFNGGTEAFF. The CDR3 DNA is TGCGCCAGCAGCTTTAATGGGGGCACTGAAGCTTTCTTT. The rearrangement links TRBV5-1 to TRBJ1-1, with D perhaps TRBD1 (5 bases). Germline V CDR1 and CDR2: SGHRS, YFSETQ. V was cut by 2 bases and J by 4 bases, with 9 bases left in between. CDR3 size: 13 residues.

This chain uses TRBV10-1 with TRBJ1-1; D uncertain. V was clipped by 4 bases and J by 11 bases, with 17 bases between them. The CDR3 has 13 amino acids. The V gene's germline CDR1 is WNHNN and CDR2 SYGVQD (reference sequence). The DNA of the CDR3 is TGCGCCAGCAGTGGCGGGTCGATTTCGCAGGCTTTCTTT. Amino acid sequence: CASSGGSISQAFF.

The gene calls are TRBV5-5 and TRBJ2-1; D possibly corresponds to TRBD1 (5 bases). Trimming stripped 4 bases from V and 5 bases from J, with 13 bases between. CDR3 length: 14 amino acids. Germline V gene lookup returns CDR1 SGHKS and CDR2 YYEKEE (reference sequence). The CDR3 loop is CASSRAGINNEQFF. The CDR3 DNA sequence: TGTGCCAGCAGCCGGGCAGGGATAAACAATGAGCAGTTCTTC.

The J gene is TRBJ2-2, the V gene TRBV5-5; D not resolved. Trimming pared 1 base from V and 2 bases from J, leaving 0 bases between. This CDR3 contains 12 residues. Germline lookup yields CDR1 SGHKS and CDR2 YYEKEE (reference sequence). CDR3 in DNA: TGTGCCAGCAGCTTGAACACCGGGGAGCTGTTTTTT. This sequence encodes CASSLNTGELFF. The whole variable domain, remainder taken from reference TRBV5-5 and TRBJ2-2, is DAGVTQSPTHLIKTRGQQVTLRCSPISGHKSVSWYQQVLGQGPQFIFQYYEKEERGRGNFPDRFSARQFPNYSSELNVNALLLGDSALYLCASSLNTGELFFGEGSRLTVL.

This chain uses TRBV5-1 with TRBJ2-3; 12 nucleotides match TRBD2. The CDR3 extends over 16 amino acids. From germline, CDR1 is SGHRS and CDR2 YFSETQ. V shed 1 base and J 3 bases; nucleotides not matched to a gene: 3. The CDR3: CASSLPLAGGTDTQYF. As DNA, the CDR3 is TGCGCCAGCAGCTTGCCTCTAGCGGGAGGGACAGATACGCAGTATTTT.

The chain combines TRBV5-6 with TRBJ1-2; D call uncertain. The CDR3 sequence is 15 residues long. CDR1 is SGHDT and CDR2 is YYEEEE in the germline V gene. The V end was cut by 4 bases, the J end by 7 bases, with 20 bases between. CDR3 nucleotides: TGTGCCAGCAGCAATCCCTCGGGCTCCTGGGTTGGCTACACCTTC. Amino acid sequence: CASSNPSGSWVGYTF.

This clone was picked up a small number of times. The chain carries TRBV5-4 and TRBJ1-2; a possible D gene is TRBD1 (6 bases). Germline V lookup: CDR1 SGHNT, CDR2 YYREEE (reference sequence). The CDR3 loop spans 14 amino acids. Trimming took 2 bases from V and 4 from J, leaving 12 bases between them. The CDR3 sequence is CASSFKGVAYGYTF. CDR3 bases: TGTGCCAGCAGCTTCAAGGGGGTCGCCTATGGCTACACCTTC.

In regard to this clone: At one boundary the junction diverges from the germline segment, which might be a read error. The rearrangement links TRBV7-7 to TRBJ2-2; no firm D call. The germline CDR1 and CDR2 sequences are SSHAT and FNYEAQ (reference sequence). The CDR3 is 14 amino acids. The CDR3 sequence: CASSLEGRTGELFF. DNA for the CDR3: TGTGCTAGCAGCTTAGAAGGGCGCACCGGGGAGCTGTTTTTT.

The V gene is TRBV7-9, the J gene TRBJ2-7; 10 bases fit TRBD1. J gave up 5 bases and V 1 base, and 8 bases lay outside the gene matches. The CDR3 has 16 amino acids. Germline CDR1 reads SEHNR; CDR2 reads FQNEAQ (reference sequence). DNA of the CDR3: TGTGCCAGCAGCTTAGACCCGGGACAGGGGTCTCACGAGCAGTACTTC. It translates to CASSLDPGQGSHEQYF.

The CDR3 spells CASSIWGTGGAHNYGYTF. Here the CDR3 DNA reads TGTGCCAGCAGCATTTGGGGGACAGGGGGCGCCCATAACTATGGCTACACCTTC. The gene calls are TRBV7-9 and TRBJ1-2, with 12 bases matching TRBD1. CDR1 and CDR2 from the germline V gene are SEHNR and FQNEAQ (reference sequence). Trimming at V came to 5 bases and at J to 1 base, leaving 11 bases not matched to a gene. This CDR3 region has 18 residues.

This clone was seen more than once but under ten times. The chain is built from TRBV30 and TRBJ1-5; a possible D gene is TRBD1 (6 bases). V was cut by 2 bases and J by 4 bases, with 9 bases left in between. Germline V gene data show CDR1 as GTSNPN and CDR2 as SVGIG (reference sequence). This CDR3 has 13 residues. This CDR3 reads CAWSRQENQPQHF. For the CDR3, the DNA is TGTGCCTGGAGTAGACAGGAGAATCAGCCCCAGCATTTT.

The chain employs TRBV19 and TRBJ1-2, with 11 bases aligning to TRBD1. This CDR3 region has 14 residues. The germline V gene encodes CDR1 LNHDA and CDR2 SQIVND (reference sequence). J was trimmed by 7 bases and V by 6 bases; bases with no gene match: 7. CDR3 sequence reads: CASRITGTGGGYTF. The CDR3 nucleotides are TGTGCCAGTAGGATTACTGGGACAGGGGGTGGCTACACCTTC.

The chain has TRBV4-1 and TRBJ2-7, with 7 positions matching TRBD2. This CDR3 has 15 amino acids. V dropped 0 bases and J dropped 7; count of bases not matched to a gene: 9. Germline-derived CDR1 and CDR2 are MGHRA and YSYEKL. CDR3 bases: TGCGCCAGCAGCCAAGAACGTATAGCGGGCGGGGAGCAGTACTTC. It yields the protein CASSQERIAGGEQYF.

V usage is TRBV9 and J usage is TRBJ1-2; the D gene is possibly TRBD1 (5 bases). The CDR3 loop spans 13 amino acids. V was pared by 0 bases and J by 8 bases, with 11 bases between. CDR1 and CDR2 (germline): SGDLS, YYNGEE. CDR3 residues: CASSVEEGIGYTF. The CDR3 DNA sequence: TGTGCCAGCAGCGTAGAGGAGGGGATCGGCTACACCTTC.

This chain connects TRBV6-5 to TRBJ1-1; tentatively, D is TRBD1 (6 bases). The V end lost 5 bases, the J end lost 3 bases, and 7 bases lay between the germline ends. The CDR3 sequence is 12 residues long. Germline loops: CDR1 MNHEY, CDR2 SVGAGI. This CDR3 is CASSQGYTEAFF. The CDR3 region has the DNA TGTGCCAGCAGTCAGGGGTACACTGAAGCTTTCTTT.

Only one count was recorded for this clone. This chain uses TRBV4-1 with TRBJ1-1; TRBD1 might be the D (5 bases). CDR1 is MGHRA and CDR2 is YSYEKL in the germline V gene. The CDR3 totals 13 residues. Trimming left V 8 bases short and J 3 bases short, with 13 bases between. The CDR3 DNA is TGCGCCAGCCGCCGGGAGACAGACACTGAAGCTTTCTTT. It yields the protein CASRRETDTEAFF.

The chain couples TRBV5-1 to TRBJ2-5; D gene uncertain. Germline V gene lookup returns CDR1 SGHRS and CDR2 YFSETQ. The CDR3 loop spans 14 amino acids. V lost 0 bases and J lost 3, with 9 bases in between. The CDR3 is CASSLGQAEETQYF. The CDR3, as DNA: TGCGCCAGCAGCTTGGGCCAGGCGGAAGAGACCCAGTACTTC.